A selection of T cell receptor beta chains follows, all from one sample in a study of spatial heterogeneity in lung cancer. TCRdb reanalysed the 5' RACE reads using MiXCR and keeps one entry per CDR3 protein. The table has under 50,000 distinct CDR3 sequences, around 5.2% seen once. Sequenced here: PBMCs, sampled at surgery. The source of these receptors is a female donor with early-stage non-small cell lung cancer. CDR3s include the opening cysteine and the closing phenylalanine or tryptophan. A D gene is named only where the DNA matches it firmly. Some rows mark clone size as missing; the rest say once, few, many or name a class of expanded clone.

V gene	clone size	D gene	J gene	CDR3 protein	CDR3 DNA
TRBV5-1	many	TRBD2	TRBJ2-5	CASKEAGGRYQETQYF	TGCGCCAGCAAGGAAGCGGGGGGGCGGTACCAAGAGACCCAGTACTTC
TRBV18	many	NA	TRBJ2-5	CASSPPSDRQYF	TGTGCCAGCTCACCACCTTCGGACCGTCAGTACTTC
TRBV3-1	few	NA	TRBJ1-3	CASSQGSARSGNTIYF	TGTGCCAGCAGCCAAGGGTCAGCGCGCTCTGGAAACACCATATATTTT
TRBV20-1	many	TRBD1	TRBJ2-7	CSATQPTGVTYEQYF	TGCAGTGCAACCCAACCCACAGGGGTAACCTACGAGCAGTACTTC
TRBV20-1	many	TRBD1	TRBJ1-2	CSARYRGWRYGYTF	TGCAGTGCTAGATACAGGGGATGGAGATATGGCTACACCTTC
TRBV24-1	many	NA	TRBJ2-3	CATRGAGDTQYF	TGTGCCACCCGAGGGGCGGGGGATACGCAGTATTTT
TRBV2	many	TRBD1	TRBJ1-5	CASSGQGVNNQPQHF	TGTGCCAGCAGCGGACAGGGGGTAAACAATCAGCCCCAGCATTTT
TRBV28	NA	NA	TRBJ2-7	CASTTSLIGRGTESYEQYF	TGTGCCAGCACAACCTCGTTGATTGGAAGGGGGACCGAGAGCTACGAGCAGTACTTC
TRBV7-9	many	NA	TRBJ1-5	CASSLDFQPQHF	TGTGCCAGCAGCTTAGATTTTCAGCCCCAGCATTTT
TRBV6-2/TRBV6-3	many	NA	TRBJ1-2	CASSYSAGNGYTF	TGTGCCAGCAGTTACTCGGCGGGTAATGGCTACACCTTC
TRBV20-1	many	NA	TRBJ1-3	CSAPRGGDSGNTIYF	TGCAGTGCCCCGCGGGGGGGGGACTCTGGAAACACCATATATTTT
TRBV10-3	many	NA	TRBJ2-4	CAISEHGADIQYF	TGTGCCATCAGTGAACACGGTGCGGACATTCAGTACTTC
TRBV11-2	many	NA	TRBJ2-3	CASSRRLLSTDTQYF	TGTGCCAGCAGCCGCCGGCTCCTTAGCACAGATACGCAGTATTTT
TRBV5-5	many	NA	TRBJ2-1	CASSRPGAGNEQFF	TGTGCCAGCAGCCGCCCGGGGGCGGGCAATGAGCAGTTCTTC
TRBV27	many	TRBD1	TRBJ1-4	CASSWKNTGTGNEKLFF	TGTGCCAGCAGTTGGAAAAATACCGGGACAGGGAACGAAAAACTGTTTTTT
TRBV20-1	many	TRBD1	TRBJ1-3	CSAGQGGTGNTIYF	TGCAGTGCTGGACAGGGTGGCACTGGAAACACCATATATTTT
TRBV18	few	NA	TRBJ2-7	CASSPGLLAYEQYF	TGTGCCAGCTCACCAGGACTCCTCGCCTACGAGCAGTACTTC
TRBV28	many	NA	TRBJ1-5	CASSPYRVTNQPQHF	TGTGCCAGCAGTCCATACCGGGTAACCAATCAGCCCCAGCATTTT
TRBV7-9	many	TRBD2	TRBJ2-7	CASSSWTSGGTPGSYEQYF	TGTGCCAGCAGTTCCTGGACTAGCGGGGGTACGCCAGGGTCCTACGAGCAGTACTTC
TRBV7-9	many	TRBD2	TRBJ2-3	CASSLLGGAGDTQYF	TGTGCCAGCAGCTTACTCGGGGGGGCAGGAGATACGCAGTATTTT
TRBV9	many	NA	TRBJ2-7	CASSVVGGDYEQYF	TGTGCCAGCAGCGTAGTGGGGGGCGACTACGAGCAGTACTTC
TRBV7-8	many	NA	TRBJ2-1	CASSRLTVMANEQFF	TGTGCCAGCAGCAGATTGACAGTCATGGCCAATGAGCAGTTCTTC
TRBV5-1	many	NA	TRBJ2-1	CASSLGSLSGYNEQFF	TGCGCCAGCAGCTTGGGTTCTTTAAGCGGTTACAATGAGCAGTTCTTC
TRBV3-1	large	TRBD2	TRBJ2-3	CASSPGGSTDTQYF	TGTGCCAGCAGCCCGGGGGGGAGCACAGATACGCAGTATTTT
TRBV11-2	many	NA	TRBJ1-6	CASSVSYNSPLHF	TGTGCCAGCAGCGTCTCCTATAATTCACCCCTCCACTTT
TRBV30	many	NA	TRBJ2-7	CAWERVLYEQYF	TGTGCCTGGGAGCGGGTTCTCTACGAGCAGTACTTC
TRBV2	many	TRBD1	TRBJ1-5	CASTLDRGHQPQHF	TGTGCCAGCACCCTGGACAGGGGTCATCAGCCCCAGCATTTT
TRBV19	NA	NA	TRBJ2-3	CASSIRGNADTQYF	TGTGCCAGTAGTATCCGAGGAAACGCAGATACGCAGTATTTT
TRBV5-1	NA	NA	TRBJ1-3	CASSLGAGVADTIYF	TGCGCCAGCAGCTTGGGCGCAGGGGTAGCGGACACCATATATTTT
TRBV11-2	NA	NA	TRBJ2-7	CASSFRSPQGGPSYEQYF	TGTGCCAGCAGCTTTCGCTCTCCCCAGGGTGGGCCCTCCTACGAGCAGTACTTC
TRBV6-5	few	TRBD1	TRBJ1-2	CASSYSARGNYGYTF	TGTGCCAGCAGTTACTCGGCCAGGGGGAACTATGGCTACACCTTC